This TCR beta chain was sequenced for a study of shared clonotypes between healthy human individuals. In the study overall: Donors were a couple of women and a few men aged 18 to 49. The plates for each donor numbered three CD4 naive, three CD4 memory, two CD8 naive and one CD8 memory. Whole-study findings and limits: Unshared clonotypes carried lower generation probabilities than those common to all four donors. What naive subsets generally showed was a larger estimated richness than memory subsets showed.

About this clone: The antigen remains undetermined.

Germline-derived CDR1 and CDR2 are PRHDT and FYEKMQ (reference sequence). Between the trimmed V and J ends, which lost 5 bases and 1 base, there was a span of 12 bases. This CDR3 region has 14 residues. Terminally differentiated effector memory CD45RA+ cells were left out of the naive CD8 fraction, which was CD45RO-negative and positively selected for CCR7. Libraries were prepared by immunoSEQ multiplex PCR; TCRdb keeps only in-frame clonotypes and omits some of them. The sample has about 600,000 clones, around 95% seen once. The receptor was derived from a woman aged 25 to 39 in good health. The sequenced sample consisted of naive CD8+ T cells sorted from blood. V is TRBV13 and J is TRBJ2-7; perhaps TRBD2 as D (6 bases). The CDR3 is CASSKRDLSYEQYF. As DNA, the CDR3 is TGTGCCAGCAGCAAGAGGGACTTATCCTACGAGCAGTACTTC. The full variable domain, in which reference TRBV13 and TRBJ2-7 provide the parts outside the CDR3, is AAGVIQSPRHLIKEKRETATLKCYPIPRHDTVYWYQQGPGQDPQFLISFYEKMQSDKGSIPDRFSAQQFSDYHSELNMSSLELGDSALYFCASSKRDLSYEQYFGPGTRLTVT.